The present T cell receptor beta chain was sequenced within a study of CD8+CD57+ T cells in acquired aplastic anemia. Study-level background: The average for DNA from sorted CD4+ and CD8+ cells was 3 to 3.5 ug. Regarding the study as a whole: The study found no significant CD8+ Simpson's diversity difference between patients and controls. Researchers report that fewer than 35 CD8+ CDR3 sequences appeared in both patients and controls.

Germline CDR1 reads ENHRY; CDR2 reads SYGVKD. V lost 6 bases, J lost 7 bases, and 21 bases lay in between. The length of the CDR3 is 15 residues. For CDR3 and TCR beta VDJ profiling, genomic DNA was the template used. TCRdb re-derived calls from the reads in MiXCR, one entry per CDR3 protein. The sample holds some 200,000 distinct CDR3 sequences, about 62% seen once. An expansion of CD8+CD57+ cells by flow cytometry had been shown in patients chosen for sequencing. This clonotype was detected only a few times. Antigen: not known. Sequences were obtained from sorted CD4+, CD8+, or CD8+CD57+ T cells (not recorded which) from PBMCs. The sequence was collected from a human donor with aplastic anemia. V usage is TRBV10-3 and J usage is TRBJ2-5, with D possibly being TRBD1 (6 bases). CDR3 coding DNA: TGTGCCATCAGCGGATCCGGGACATCTTCTTCGACCCAGTACTTC. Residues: CAISGSGTSSSTQYF.